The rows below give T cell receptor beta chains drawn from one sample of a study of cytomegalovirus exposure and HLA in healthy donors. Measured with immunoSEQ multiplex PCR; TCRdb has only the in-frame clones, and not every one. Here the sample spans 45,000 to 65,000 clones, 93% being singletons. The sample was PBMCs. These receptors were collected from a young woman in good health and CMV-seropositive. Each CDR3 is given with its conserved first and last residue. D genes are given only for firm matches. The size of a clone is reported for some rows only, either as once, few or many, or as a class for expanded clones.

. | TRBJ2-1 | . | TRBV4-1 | TGCGCCAGCAGCCATATCACCAGCAATGAGCAGTTCTTC | CASSHITSNEQFF
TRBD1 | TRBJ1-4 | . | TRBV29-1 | TGCAGCGCGACAGGGACTAATGAAAAACTGTTTTTT | CSATGTNEKLFF
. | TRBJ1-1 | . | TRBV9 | TGTGCCAGCAGCGTAGAAGGAGGTTTATCGAACACTGAAGCTTTCTTT | CASSVEGGLSNTEAFF
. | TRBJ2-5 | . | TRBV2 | TGTGCCAGCAGTGGGGGGGTGACAGAGAACCAAGAGACCCAGTACTTC | CASSGGVTENQETQYF
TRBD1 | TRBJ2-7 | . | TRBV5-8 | TGTGCCAGCAGCTTGACAGGGGTAGGCGAGCAGTACTTC | CASSLTGVGEQYF
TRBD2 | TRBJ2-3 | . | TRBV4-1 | TGCGCCAGCAGCCAAGACGGAGGACTAGGCCTTGATACGCAGTATTTT | CASSQDGGLGLDTQYF
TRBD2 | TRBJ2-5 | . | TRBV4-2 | TGTGCCAGCAGCCTAGCGGGGTCCGCAGAGACCCAGTACTTC | CASSLAGSAETQYF
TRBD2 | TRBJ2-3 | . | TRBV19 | TGTGCCAGTAGTACACCCCCTAGCGGGGGGGCAGATACGCAGTATTTT | CASSTPPSGGADTQYF
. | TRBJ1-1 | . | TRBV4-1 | TGCGCCAGCAGCCAAGCGGGGACTGAAGCTTTCTTT | CASSQAGTEAFF
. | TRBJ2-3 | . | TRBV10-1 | TGCGCCAGCAGTGACACAGGCACAGATACGCAGTATTTT | CASSDTGTDTQYF
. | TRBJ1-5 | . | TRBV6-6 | TGTGCCAGCAAACAGAGCAATCAGCCCCAGCATTTT | CASKQSNQPQHF
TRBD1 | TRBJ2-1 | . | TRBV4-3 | TGCGCCAGCAGCCAAGGGACACCGGGACAGGTTTACAATGAGCAGTTCTTC | CASSQGTPGQVYNEQFF
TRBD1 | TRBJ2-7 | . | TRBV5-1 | TGCGCCAGCAGCTTGGCCGCGGACAGGGGCTACGAGCAGTACTTC | CASSLAADRGYEQYF
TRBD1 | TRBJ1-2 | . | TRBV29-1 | TGCAGCGTCGTGACAGGGAGGTATGGCTACACCTTC | CSVVTGRYGYTF
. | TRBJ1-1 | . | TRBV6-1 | TGTGCCAGCAGTGAAGTAGGCGGAGCGGGAGCTTTCTTT | CASSEVGGAGAFF
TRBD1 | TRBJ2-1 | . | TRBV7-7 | TGTGCCAGCAGCTTAGCAGGTGGACAGGGGACGAATGAGCAGTTCTTC | CASSLAGGQGTNEQFF
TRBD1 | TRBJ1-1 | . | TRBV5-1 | TGCGCCAGCAGCTTTACAGGGGATGGGGCTGAAGCTTTCTTT | CASSFTGDGAEAFF
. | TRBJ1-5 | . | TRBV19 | TGTGCCAGTAGTATAACAGGGTTCCATCAGCCCCAGCATTTT | CASSITGFHQPQHF
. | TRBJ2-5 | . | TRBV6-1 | TGTGCCAGCAGGGGGGCTGAGACCCAGTACTTC | CASRGAETQYF
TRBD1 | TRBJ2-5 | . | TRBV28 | TGTGCCAGCAGTCCAGGACAGGAGAAGACCCAGTACTTC | CASSPGQEKTQYF
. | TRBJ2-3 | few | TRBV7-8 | TGTGCCAGCAGCTTAGCGCTGCGGGGGCTCGCAGATACGCAGTATTTT | CASSLALRGLADTQYF
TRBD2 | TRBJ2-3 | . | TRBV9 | TGTGCCAGCAGCGTTGAGCGGGGCTATTTCACAGATACGCAGTATTTT | CASSVERGYFTDTQYF
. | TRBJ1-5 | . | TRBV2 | TGTGCCAGTAACCGGCAGGGGTTGGGCAATCAGCCCCAGCATTTT | CASNRQGLGNQPQHF
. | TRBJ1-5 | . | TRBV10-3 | TGTGCCATCAGTGAGTCCTCAGGGAATAGCAATCAGCCCCAGCATTTT | CAISESSGNSNQPQHF
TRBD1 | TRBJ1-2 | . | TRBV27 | TGTGCCAGCAGTTTCGGACAGGGGGCCAACTATGGCTACACCTTC | CASSFGQGANYGYTF
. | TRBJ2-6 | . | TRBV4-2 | TGTGCCAGCAGCCAAGACGGACGAGGGTGGTCTGGGGCCAACGTCCTGACTTTC | CASSQDGRGWSGANVLTF
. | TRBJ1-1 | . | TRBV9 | TGTGCCAGCAGCGTAGTCGGATTACAGTTTTTCACTGAAGCTTTCTTT | CASSVVGLQFFTEAFF
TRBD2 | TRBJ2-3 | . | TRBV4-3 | TGCGCCAGCAGCCAATCTAGCGGGGGGAGGACAGATACGCAGTATTTT | CASSQSSGGRTDTQYF
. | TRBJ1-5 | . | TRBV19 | TGTGCCAGTAGACCAACTAGGTCGGGGGAATACCAGCCCCAGCATTTT | CASRPTRSGEYQPQHF
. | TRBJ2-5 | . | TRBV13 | TGTGCCAGCAGCTTCGGGTCCCAAGAGACCCAGTACTTC | CASSFGSQETQYF
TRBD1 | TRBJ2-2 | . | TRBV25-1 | TGTGCCAGCAGTGAGGGACAGACCTTAAACACCGGGGAGCTGTTTTTT | CASSEGQTLNTGELFF
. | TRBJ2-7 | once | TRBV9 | TGTGCCAGCAGCCAAACCACAGGGTATGGGGAGCAGTACTTC | CASSQTTGYGEQYF
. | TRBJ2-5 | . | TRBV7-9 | TGTGCCAGCCTAGCAAAGTGGGAGACCCAGTACTTC | CASLAKWETQYF
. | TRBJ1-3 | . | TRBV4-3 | TGCGCCAGCAGCCCACACAGGAGCTCTGGAAACACCATATATTTT | CASSPHRSSGNTIYF
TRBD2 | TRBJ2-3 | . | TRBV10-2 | TGCGCCAGCAGTCAAGCGGGGGGGCCACAAGATACGCAGTATTTT | CASSQAGGPQDTQYF
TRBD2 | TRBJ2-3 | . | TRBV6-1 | TGTGCCAGCAGGGAAGCGGGGGGGCCATATAGCACAGATACGCAGTATTTT | CASREAGGPYSTDTQYF
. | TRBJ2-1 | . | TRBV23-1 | TGCGCCAGCAGTCAATCGAGGCAGGGAATGATACATGAGCAGTTCTTC | CASSQSRQGMIHEQFF
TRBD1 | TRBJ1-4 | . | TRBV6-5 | TGTGCCAGCAGGACGGACAGGGGAAATGAAAAACTGTTTTTT | CASRTDRGNEKLFF
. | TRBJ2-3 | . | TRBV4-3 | TGCGCCAGCAGCCAAGCTTCCGGCACAGATACGCAGTATTTT | CASSQASGTDTQYF
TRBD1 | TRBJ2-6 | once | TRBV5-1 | TGCGCCAGCAGCGACAGGGAAAGGGCCGGGGCCAACGTCCTGACTTTC | CASSDRERAGANVLTF
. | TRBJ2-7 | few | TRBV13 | TGTGCCAGCAGCTTAAGTTCAGGGTTGCACGCGAATTGGGAGTACTTC | CASSLSSGLHANWEYF